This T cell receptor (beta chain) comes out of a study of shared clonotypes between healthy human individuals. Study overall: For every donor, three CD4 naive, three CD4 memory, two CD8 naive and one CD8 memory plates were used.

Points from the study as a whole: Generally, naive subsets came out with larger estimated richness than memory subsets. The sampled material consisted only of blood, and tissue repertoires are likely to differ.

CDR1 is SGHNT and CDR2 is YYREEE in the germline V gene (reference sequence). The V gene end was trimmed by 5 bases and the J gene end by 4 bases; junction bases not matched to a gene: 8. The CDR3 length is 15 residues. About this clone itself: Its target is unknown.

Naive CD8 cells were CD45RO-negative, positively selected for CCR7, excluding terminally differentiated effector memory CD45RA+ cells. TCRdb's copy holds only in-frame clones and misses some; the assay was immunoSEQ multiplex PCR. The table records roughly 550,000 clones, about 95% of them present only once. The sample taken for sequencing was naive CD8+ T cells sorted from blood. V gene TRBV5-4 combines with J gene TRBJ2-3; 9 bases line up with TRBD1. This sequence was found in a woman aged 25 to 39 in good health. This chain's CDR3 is CASRAGTGNPDTQYF. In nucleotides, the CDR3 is TGTGCCAGCAGGGCCGGGACAGGGAATCCAGATACGCAGTATTTT.